This entry is about one T cell receptor beta chain. Which antigen it targets is not known. Base qualities are not provided; no much larger clone lies one nucleotide away. The library was built by means of PCR. At the Johns Hopkins FTIC core, DNA from the cultured CD4+ T cells underwent TCR sequencing with the Oncomine TCR Beta short-read assay. Genomic DNA was extracted from the cultured CD4+ T cells with the QIAamp micro DNA kit. Oncomine TCR Beta libraries from cultured CD4+ T cells were pooled with unique dual indexes and sequenced on an Illumina iSeq 100. On the authors' methods: Non-productive sequences were removed, and CDR3s that did not start with C, did not end with F or W, or were shorter than 7 amino acids were discarded. The MANAFEST web application was used to identify antigen-specific clonotypes by comparing peptide-stimulated wells against reference wells and other culture wells. For a clone to be called positive, the clone needed an FDR below 0.05, an odds ratio above 5, and a productive frequency above 0.1% in at least two of three replicate wells. Clonotypes that were significantly expanded in both SARS-CoV-2 spike wells and at least one common cold coronavirus spike condition were defined as cross-reactive. Similarity between CDR3 sequences was evaluated in R version 3.6.1 using Levenshtein distances (stringdist) and unrooted phylogenetic trees (ape). TCRdb ran its own pipeline on the public reads, namely fastp trimming at Q25 and MiXCR clone calling, and kept in-frame beta chains. A single entry per CDR3 protein holds the most common genes and DNA from its merged rows. The V and J calls and clone size are TCRdb's, not the authors'. Across this sample there are about 20,000 distinct CDR3 sequences, with approximately 78% seen only once. The ten most abundant clones make up 16% of the sample.

This record comes from a study of vaccination and CD4 T cells after COVID-19 (dated by TCRdb to the early 2020s). Background for the entire study: Six males and four females were included in the convalescent cohort, with two Hispanic individuals, seven Caucasians, two Asians and one multiracial person represented. Participants received two doses of either the Pfizer-BioNTech BNT162b2 vaccine (n=8) or the Moderna mRNA-1273 vaccine (n=2). Post-COVID blood samples from convalescent patients were collected a median of roughly 100 days after diagnosis, with a range of 35 to 161 days. Post-vaccine blood samples were obtained a median of approximately 74 days after the second vaccine dose, with a range of about 12 to 241 days. For stimulating the cultures, overlapping spike peptide pools were used, derived from SARS-CoV-2 as well as from the common cold coronaviruses HCoV-NL63, HCoV-OC43 and HCoV-229E. Control cultures received a CEFX viral epitope pool as the positive control, an HIV-1 Nef peptide pool as the negative control, or no peptide. The spike-specific CD4+ TCR repertoire was compared before and after mRNA vaccination in approximately 9 COVID-19 convalescent patients and a handful of infection-naive healthy vaccine recipients.

Its CDR3 holds 14 amino acids, cysteine through phenylalanine. The entry retains the CDR3 DNA only, 42 bases that are in frame from base 1. CDR1 MNHNS and CDR2 SASEGT are derived from the germline V gene. V ends up 3 bases short and J 5 bases short, with an unmatched junction base count of 5. Explained via the paper, the treatment or condition label denotes: roughly 11-day PBMC culture with coronavirus spike peptide pools or control peptides (ViraFEST assay). The ViraFEST assay, used in the study, expanded antigen-specific T cells with peptide pools and then identified the expanded clonotypes through TCR sequencing. Healthy vaccine recipients had no prior SARS-CoV-2 infection, confirmed by negative nucleocapsid antibody tests before and after vaccination. Two million PBMCs per well were cultured in IMDM with 5% human AB serum and 8 to 10 IU/ml IL-2, plus 10 ug/ml peptide pools. Half of the culture medium was replaced with fresh IL-2-containing medium on days 3 and 7. Once the cells had been in culture for approximately 10 days, the EasySep CD4+ T cell isolation kit was used to isolate CD4+ T cells by negative selection. PBMCs were separated from whole blood using Ficoll-Paque Plus gradient centrifugation and then either used fresh or cryopreserved at -140C. Culture conditions were generally each tested in triplicate wells.

Study-wide findings and limitations: Only a relatively small number of convalescent patients were included in the study, and early timepoints following natural infection were not analyzed. Of the vaccine-specific clones in convalescent patients, 304 of 307, or nearly all, reacted only to SARS-CoV-2 spike and did not cross-react with common cold coronaviruses. Among the post-vaccine SARS-CoV-2-reactive clones in convalescent patients, a median 86.3% showed up only after vaccination, which suggests vaccine-specific priming. An increase in the median number of SARS-CoV-2-reactive clonotypes from approximately 20 after infection to some 40 after vaccination was observed, but the change was not found to be significant.

The clonotype originates from a human donor who received a COVID-19 vaccine. The chain uses TRBV6-1 and TRBJ1-1; TRBD1 lines up with 8 middle nucleotides. Source: CD4+ T cells from blood, cultured in vitro, taken after SARS-CoV-2 vaccination. This receptor carries the CDR3 CASSDRGRGTEAFF. The nucleotide sequence reads as follows: TGTGCCAGCAGTGACAGGGGGCGAGGTACTGAAGCTTTCTTT.